Listed below are T cell receptor beta chains from one sample, sequenced in a study of blood T cell repertoires in COVID-19. Sequencing used immunoSEQ multiplex PCR; TCRdb keeps in-frame clones, though not all of them. Of 130,000 to 150,000 clones listed, over 70% are singletons. Sequenced material: peripheral blood. The origin of the receptors is a man aged 50 to 60 who had recovered from COVID-19. Each CDR3 is given with its conserved first and last residue. Fields, in order: V gene, J gene, D gene, clone size, CDR3 protein, CDR3 DNA. D genes are given only for firm matches. Clone size is given for some rows only: seen once, a few or many times, or a class if the clone is expanded.

TRBV7-7,TRBJ2-3,TRBD1,NA,CASSLGTGDWASTDTQYF,TGTGCCAGCAGCTTAGGGACAGGGGATTGGGCTAGCACAGATACGCAGTATTTT
TRBV14,TRBJ1-5,NA,NA,CASSHHSGEPQHF,TGTGCCAGCAGCCACCACTCGGGTGAGCCCCAGCATTTT
TRBV2,TRBJ2-3,TRBD2,NA,CASSARGLASTDTQYF,TGTGCCAGCAGTGCGAGAGGACTAGCGAGCACAGATACGCAGTATTTT
TRBV3-1/TRBV3-2,TRBJ1-1,TRBD1,NA,CASSQGGGTAITEAFF,TGTGCCAGCAGCCAAGGAGGAGGGACAGCAATCACTGAAGCTTTCTTT
TRBV18,TRBJ1-2,TRBD1,NA,CASSPDRGANYGYTF,TGTGCCAGCTCACCCGACAGGGGAGCTAACTATGGCTACACCTTC
TRBV5-6,TRBJ2-1,TRBD1,NA,CASSLRGGIYNEQFF,TGTGCCAGCAGCTTGAGAGGGGGCATCTACAATGAGCAGTTCTTC
TRBV6-5,TRBJ1-2,NA,NA,CASTQGTSGYTF,TGTGCCAGCACCCAGGGGACCTCTGGCTACACCTTC
TRBV29-1,TRBJ2-2,TRBD1,NA,CSGDRAGELFF,TGCAGCGGTGACAGGGCCGGGGAGCTGTTTTTT
TRBV4-1,TRBJ2-7,TRBD2,NA,CASSQEQLAGGEQYF,TGCGCCAGCAGCCAAGAACAACTAGCGGGGGGGGAGCAGTACTTC
TRBV5-1,TRBJ2-2,TRBD2,NA,CASSYSGGVGTGELFF,TGCGCCAGCAGCTATAGCGGGGGAGTTGGCACCGGGGAGCTGTTTTTT
TRBV4-1,TRBJ1-4,TRBD1,NA,CASSQDRGTGIGEKLFF,TGCGCCAGCAGCCAAGATCGCGGGACAGGGATCGGAGAAAAACTGTTTTTT
TRBV6-5,TRBJ2-2,TRBD1,NA,CASSYSNRGHVGELFF,TGTGCCAGCAGTTACTCTAACAGGGGCCATGTAGGGGAGCTGTTTTTT
TRBV6-5,TRBJ2-1,TRBD1,NA,CASSTGTARYNEQFF,TGTGCCAGCAGTACGGGGACAGCTAGGTACAATGAGCAGTTCTTC
TRBV3-1/TRBV3-2,TRBJ2-1,TRBD1,NA,CASSPVRTSTGGSGNEQFF,TGTGCCAGCAGCCCCGTACGGACGTCGACAGGGGGCTCGGGCAATGAGCAGTTCTTC
TRBV7-2,TRBJ2-5,TRBD1,NA,CASSLPRDRGRETQYF,TGTGCCAGCAGCTTACCCCGGGACAGGGGGCGCGAGACCCAGTACTTC
TRBV29-1,TRBJ1-3,NA,NA,CSVTTGNTIYF,TGCAGCGTCACAACTGGAAACACCATATATTTT
TRBV2,TRBJ1-4,NA,NA,CASRGSLPNEKLFF,TGTGCCAGCAGGGGGAGCCTACCGAATGAAAAACTGTTTTTT
TRBV5-1,TRBJ2-1,NA,NA,CASTTLGLYNEQFF,TGCGCCAGCACCACATTAGGACTTTACAATGAGCAGTTCTTC
TRBV11-3,TRBJ1-1,NA,NA,CASSPSVRATWTEAFF,TGTGCCAGCAGCCCTAGCGTCCGCGCTACCTGGACTGAAGCTTTCTTT
TRBV19,TRBJ2-7,TRBD1,once,CASSFDRGPYEQYF,TGTGCCAGTAGTTTCGACAGGGGGCCCTACGAGCAGTACTTC
TRBV19,TRBJ1-1,TRBD1,few,CASRDRLYTEAFF,TGTGCCAGCAGGGACAGGCTTTACACTGAAGCTTTCTTT
TRBV5-1,TRBJ2-7,TRBD2,NA,CASSLGLAGEYYEQYF,TGCGCCAGCAGCTTAGGACTAGCGGGGGAATACTACGAGCAGTACTTC
TRBV19,TRBJ2-1,TRBD1,NA,CASSIGQGLMNEQFF,TGTGCCAGTAGCATAGGACAGGGACTGATGAATGAGCAGTTCTTC
TRBV7-9,TRBJ2-5,TRBD2,many,CASSISGGKETQYF,TGTGCCAGCAGCATAAGCGGGGGGAAAGAGACCCAGTACTTC
TRBV3-1/TRBV3-2,TRBJ1-5,TRBD1,once,CASSQDFTGGPDSNQPQHF,TGTGCCAGCAGCCAAGATTTTACAGGGGGCCCCGATAGCAATCAGCCCCAGCATTTT
TRBV4-2,TRBJ2-5,NA,NA,CASSQVGPGDLGKQETQYF,TGTGCCAGCAGCCAAGTTGGGCCAGGGGATCTGGGGAAGCAAGAGACCCAGTACTTC
TRBV24-1,TRBJ2-2,NA,NA,CATAGRTNTGELFF,TGTGCCACCGCGGGACGGACGAACACCGGGGAGCTGTTTTTT
TRBV20-1,TRBJ1-5,NA,NA,CSASWQGSNQPQHF,TGCAGTGCTAGTTGGCAGGGAAGCAATCAGCCCCAGCATTTT
TRBV7-9,TRBJ2-7,TRBD2,NA,CASSLVGTSGGAYEQYF,TGTGCCAGCAGCTTAGTAGGGACTAGCGGGGGAGCCTACGAGCAGTACTTC
TRBV7-8,TRBJ2-1,NA,NA,CASSETVRGEQFF,TGTGCCAGCAGCGAGACAGTACGCGGTGAGCAGTTCTTC
TRBV7-9,TRBJ2-7,TRBD1,NA,CASSSRDSYEQYF,TGTGCCAGCAGCTCTCGGGACAGCTACGAGCAGTACTTC
TRBV7-9,TRBJ2-1,TRBD1,NA,CASSPRTGKNEQFF,TGTGCCAGCAGCCCCCGGACAGGGAAGAATGAGCAGTTCTTC
TRBV7-6,TRBJ1-6,NA,NA,CASSLVGGSNSPLHF,TGTGCCAGCAGCTTAGTGGGGGGGTCGAATTCACCCCTCCACTTT
TRBV2,TRBJ1-6,NA,NA,CASSEGFQNSPLHF,TGTGCCAGCAGTGAAGGCTTTCAGAATTCACCCCTCCACTTT
TRBV6-5,TRBJ1-1,NA,NA,CASSYSFQGPEAFF,TGTGCCAGCAGTTACTCATTCCAGGGCCCTGAAGCTTTCTTT
TRBV5-5,TRBJ1-2,NA,once,CASSLEGPHIGYTF,TGTGCCAGCAGCTTGGAGGGGCCTCATATTGGCTACACCTTC
TRBV3-1/TRBV3-2,TRBJ2-5,TRBD2,NA,CASSQVVAGGSRFQETQYF,TGTGCCAGCAGCCAAGTAGTGGCGGGGGGCTCTCGTTTCCAAGAGACCCAGTACTTC
TRBV4-3,TRBJ2-7,TRBD1,once,CASSQGTGDTYEQYF,TGCGCCAGCAGCCAAGGGACAGGGGACACATACGAGCAGTACTTC
TRBV7-8,TRBJ2-5,NA,NA,CASSPKRTGIQETQYF,TGTGCCAGCAGCCCGAAAAGGACGGGGATCCAAGAGACCCAGTACTTC
TRBV13,TRBJ2-2,TRBD1,NA,CASRQGANTGELFF,TGTGCCAGCCGACAGGGGGCGAACACCGGGGAGCTGTTTTTT
TRBV7-2,TRBJ1-2,NA,NA,CASSSRGLFGYTF,TGTGCCAGCAGCTCCAGAGGCCTGTTTGGCTACACCTTC
TRBV27,TRBJ1-1,NA,NA,CASSPRRDTEAFF,TGTGCCAGCAGTCCGCGACGGGACACTGAAGCTTTCTTT
TRBV11-2,TRBJ1-5,TRBD1,few,CASSFGTGTQPQHF,TGTGCCAGCAGCTTTGGGACAGGGACTCAGCCCCAGCATTTT
TRBV7-3,TRBJ1-1,NA,NA,CASSLTSGMHTEAFF,TGTGCCAGCAGCTTAACGTCAGGGATGCACACTGAAGCTTTCTTT
TRBV6-2/TRBV6-3,TRBJ2-5,NA,few,CASSYLRIQETQYF,TGTGCCAGCAGTTACCTCAGAATTCAAGAGACCCAGTACTTC
TRBV5-4,TRBJ2-5,NA,NA,CASSLPGTGQETQYF,TGTGCCAGCAGCCTCCCTGGCACAGGACAAGAGACCCAGTACTTC
TRBV11-2,TRBJ2-7,NA,once,CASSFLGGYEQYF,TGTGCCAGCAGCTTCCTAGGGGGTTACGAGCAGTACTTC
TRBV27,TRBJ2-3,NA,NA,CASSLEGISHTQYF,TGTGCCAGCAGTTTAGAGGGAATCTCACATACGCAGTATTTT
TRBV5-1,TRBJ1-2,TRBD1,NA,CASSLGIRDSLYGYTF,TGCGCCAGCAGCTTGGGAATCCGGGACAGTCTTTATGGCTACACCTTC
TRBV5-1,TRBJ1-4,NA,NA,CASSLFSGNEKLFF,TGCGCCAGCAGCTTGTTTTCGGGGAATGAAAAACTGTTTTTT
TRBV2,TRBJ2-1,TRBD2,NA,CASSEASRPGGEQFF,TGTGCCAGCAGTGAAGCCAGCAGGCCGGGGGGGGAGCAGTTCTTC
TRBV5-1,TRBJ2-5,TRBD2,NA,CASSFSSGGFQETQYF,TGCGCCAGCAGCTTTAGTAGCGGGGGGTTCCAAGAGACCCAGTACTTC
TRBV6-5,TRBJ2-7,TRBD1,NA,CASRGTGGAYEQYF,TGTGCCAGCAGGGGGACAGGGGGCGCGTACGAGCAGTACTTC